This T cell receptor beta chain was obtained from a study of cytomegalovirus exposure and HLA in healthy donors. It was with 60 Vbeta and 13 Jbeta primers that the PCR ran. Sequenced by immunoSEQ multiplex PCR; TCRdb stores in-frame clones only, minus some. The listing records more than 45,000 clones. The V segment lost 3 bases and the J segment 5 bases; nucleotides outside the gene matches: 3. Germline CDR1 reads GTSNPN; CDR2 reads SVGIG (reference sequence). This CDR3 is 12 amino acids long. For this clone: The antigen remains undetermined.

Whole-study results and caveats: The authors listed over 150 TCR beta chains as cytomegalovirus-associated. Generally TCR sequences proved uncommon, though certain public TCRs appeared in numerous donors. Roughly even sequencing depth across donors was the assumption behind the presence/absence analyses.

Each donor was healthy, and each was a bone marrow donor. The source is a male donor in good health and CMV-seronegative. This chain connects TRBV30 to TRBJ2-5, with 7 bases matching TRBD2. Sequencing was done on a sample of PBMCs. In nucleotides, the CDR3 is TGTGCCTGGAGGTTGGGGGGGGAGACCCAGTACTTC. It encodes CAWRLGGETQYF.